This is a list of T cell receptor beta chains from one sample in a study of cytomegalovirus exposure and HLA in healthy donors. The repertoire was sequenced with immunoSEQ multiplex PCR; TCRdb's copy has only in-frame clones and lacks some. The data show 160,000 or so clones, with around 84% seen just once and roughly 1.9% held by the top ten. The sequencing sample was made of PBMCs. The receptors here all came from a young man in good health and CMV-seronegative. Both conserved end residues are part of each CDR3. Fields, in order: CDR3 DNA, CDR3 protein, clone size, J gene, V gene, D gene. D genes are given only for firm matches. Size tells how often a clone was seen (once, few, many) or the class of an expanded clone, and some rows leave it out.

TGTGCCAGCAGCGTAGAGGGGGCCGTGAACGAAGCTTTCTTT | CASSVEGAVNEAFF | once | TRBJ1-1 | TRBV9 | TRBD1
TGCGCCAGCAGCCCATTCCTCTCTCTGCGACAGGGACCGTCCTACGAGCAGTACTTC | CASSPFLSLRQGPSYEQYF | - | TRBJ2-7 | TRBV4-1 | TRBD1
TGTGCCAGCAGCTCGACAGGGACTAATGAAAAACTGTTTTTT | CASSSTGTNEKLFF | - | TRBJ1-4 | TRBV6-5 | TRBD1
TGTGCCAGCAGTACCGCGACAGGGGAAGTAGGTCAGCCCCAGCATTTT | CASSTATGEVGQPQHF | once | TRBJ1-5 | TRBV27 | TRBD1
TGTGCCAGCAGCTTGGGGGCAGGCAATCAGCCCCAGCATTTT | CASSLGAGNQPQHF | - | TRBJ1-5 | TRBV5-5 | -
TGTGCCAGCAGCGTGGGTGACAGGAGCAAAGAGACCCAGTACTTC | CASSVGDRSKETQYF | - | TRBJ2-5 | TRBV9 | -
TGTGCCAGCGCAACCGGGACAGGGAGTCAGCCCCAGCATTTT | CASATGTGSQPQHF | - | TRBJ1-5 | TRBV18 | TRBD1
TGTGCCAGCATAGGCAGGGGGCATGATGGCTACACCTTC | CASIGRGHDGYTF | few | TRBJ1-2 | TRBV5-4 | TRBD1
TGTGCCAGCAGCTCTACAGGACCCACAGATACGCAGTATTTT | CASSSTGPTDTQYF | - | TRBJ2-3 | TRBV9 | -
TGTGCCAGCAGCGTAGGGGCGGGAGGTGCGAAGATTCAGTACTTC | CASSVGAGGAKIQYF | - | TRBJ2-4 | TRBV9 | TRBD2
TGCGCCAGCAGTAGAACGGGAAACACCGGGGAGCTGTTTTTT | CASSRTGNTGELFF | - | TRBJ2-2 | TRBV5-1 | -
TGTGCCAGTAGAAAGAGGATAGGGGCTAGCAATCAGCCCCAGCATTTT | CASRKRIGASNQPQHF | - | TRBJ1-5 | TRBV19 | -
TGTGCCAGCAGTGAAGCAGGGGGCATCGAGCAGTACTTC | CASSEAGGIEQYF | once | TRBJ2-7 | TRBV6-1 | TRBD1
TGTGCCAGCACTAGGGGGGGTACTGAAGCTTTCTTT | CASTRGGTEAFF | - | TRBJ1-1 | TRBV6-5 | -
TGTGCCAGCAGCTTATCTGGGGCACGGACAAACACTGAAGCTTTCTTT | CASSLSGARTNTEAFF | - | TRBJ1-1 | TRBV11-2 | -
TGTGCCAGCAGCGTAGGGGCCAATACGCAGTATTTT | CASSVGANTQYF | - | TRBJ2-3 | TRBV9 | -
TGTGCCAGCAGTGGGCCCCTAACTAGCGGGGGGGCGGGAACCGGGGAGCTGTTTTTT | CASSGPLTSGGAGTGELFF | - | TRBJ2-2 | TRBV2 | TRBD2
TGTGCCATCAGTGACGGCGAGCAGTACTTC | CAISDGEQYF | few | TRBJ2-7 | TRBV10-3 | -
TGTGCCAGCTCCGCGGAACGTACCCAGCCCCAGCATTTT | CASSAERTQPQHF | - | TRBJ1-5 | TRBV18 | -
TGCGCCAGCAGCCATGGTGGGCAGGGGGATTACGAGCAGTACTTC | CASSHGGQGDYEQYF | - | TRBJ2-7 | TRBV4-3 | TRBD1
TGTGCCAGCACCGAGGCGGGGGTGATTGAGCAGTTCTTC | CASTEAGVIEQFF | - | TRBJ2-1 | TRBV6-6 | TRBD2
TGTGCCAGCTCACTTCCCGGGGGGCTGAGCGAGCAGTACTTC | CASSLPGGLSEQYF | - | TRBJ2-7 | TRBV18 | -
TGTGCCAGCAGCTTTGGGACTAGCGGGAGTTACGAGCAGTACTTC | CASSFGTSGSYEQYF | - | TRBJ2-7 | TRBV11-2 | TRBD2
TGTGCCAGCAGTCCCTCGACAGGGCTAATTGAAAAACTGTTTTTT | CASSPSTGLIEKLFF | once | TRBJ1-4 | TRBV27 | TRBD1
TGTGCCAGCAGCTACGGACAGGGGTCTACTGAAGCTTTCTTT | CASSYGQGSTEAFF | once | TRBJ1-1 | TRBV6-5 | TRBD1
TGTTCCAGCAGCTTAGACAGGGGCTCCTACGAGCAGTACTTC | CSSSLDRGSYEQYF | - | TRBJ2-7 | TRBV7-9 | TRBD1
TGCGCCAGCAGCTTGGGACAGACACCAATAGTGGGCTACACCTTC | CASSLGQTPIVGYTF | - | TRBJ1-2 | TRBV5-1 | -
TGTGCCAAGGGGGGGGATGATCAGCCCCAGCATTTT | CAKGGDDQPQHF | - | TRBJ1-5 | TRBV7-9 | -
TGTGCCAGCAGCAATCCAGGACAGCTAAAAGAGACCCAGTACTTC | CASSNPGQLKETQYF | - | TRBJ2-5 | TRBV6-5 | -
TGTGCCAGCAGCTTAGCAGGGAGACAGGGGAGAGAGACCCAGTACTTC | CASSLAGRQGRETQYF | - | TRBJ2-5 | TRBV7-2 | TRBD1
TGTGCCAGCAGTCCCGGGACAGGACATTCACCCCTCCACTTT | CASSPGTGHSPLHF | - | TRBJ1-6 | TRBV28 | TRBD1
TGTGCCAGCCGGGAATCCAATCAGCCCCAGCATTTT | CASRESNQPQHF | - | TRBJ1-5 | TRBV6-1 | -
TGTGCCAGCAGCCTACTAGCGGGAGTCACAGATACGCAGTATTTT | CASSLLAGVTDTQYF | - | TRBJ2-3 | TRBV5-6 | TRBD2
TGTGCCAGTAGTATGTCCAGGGGGAACACCGGGGAGCTGTTTTTT | CASSMSRGNTGELFF | - | TRBJ2-2 | TRBV19 | -
TGTGCCAGCAGCTTCGGACAGGGGGGGACTGAAGCTTTCTTT | CASSFGQGGTEAFF | - | TRBJ1-1 | TRBV7-8 | TRBD1
TGTGCCAGCTCACCCCGAAGCGCCGGGAGCACAGATACGCAGTATTTT | CASSPRSAGSTDTQYF | - | TRBJ2-3 | TRBV18 | -
TGCGCCAGCAGCTTGGACCCCGGGATTAGGGACAATGAGCAGTTCTTC | CASSLDPGIRDNEQFF | - | TRBJ2-1 | TRBV5-1 | -
TGCGCCAGCAGCCAAGAAGCTCTAGCGGAAACCGGGCGAAACGAGCAGTACTTC | CASSQEALAETGRNEQYF | - | TRBJ2-7 | TRBV4-3 | TRBD2
TGTGCCAGCAGCCTGGACAGGGGGCAGAACCAGTACTTC | CASSLDRGQNQYF | few | TRBJ2-5 | TRBV7-2 | TRBD1
TGTGCCAGCAGCCTTATGGGGGGGAGCTACAATGAGCAGTTCTTC | CASSLMGGSYNEQFF | - | TRBJ2-1 | TRBV7-3 | TRBD2
TGTGCCATCAAAGTAGCGGGGGGACAAGAGACCCAGTACTTC | CAIKVAGGQETQYF | - | TRBJ2-5 | TRBV10-3 | TRBD2
TGTGCCATCGGACTGGCTCGCGGGGGTGAGCAGTTCTTC | CAIGLARGGEQFF | - | TRBJ2-1 | TRBV27 | TRBD2
TGTGCCAGCAGCTCCCCGGACAGGGGCTACACAGATACGCAGTATTTT | CASSSPDRGYTDTQYF | - | TRBJ2-3 | TRBV7-9 | TRBD1
TGTGCCAGTAGTATAGGAGCTCAAGAGACCCAGTACTTC | CASSIGAQETQYF | - | TRBJ2-5 | TRBV19 | -
TGTGCCAGCAGTGAACTAGCGGGGGACTACGAGCAGTACTTC | CASSELAGDYEQYF | - | TRBJ2-7 | TRBV6-1 | TRBD2
TGCGCCAGCAGCCCCACCTTACCGGGGGGGAACACTGAAGCTTTCTTT | CASSPTLPGGNTEAFF | once | TRBJ1-1 | TRBV5-1 | -
TGTGCCAGCAGTGAAGAGGGGCGAAGTGGCGGTCGCAATGAGCAGTTCTTC | CASSEEGRSGGRNEQFF | - | TRBJ2-1 | TRBV2 | -
TGTGCCTGGAGTGGGGGACAGGGTCAAGAGACCCAGTACTTC | CAWSGGQGQETQYF | - | TRBJ2-5 | TRBV30 | TRBD1
TGTGCCAGCAGCTCAAGGACAGGCTGGCGGGAGCAGTACTTC | CASSSRTGWREQYF | - | TRBJ2-7 | TRBV5-4 | TRBD1
TGTGCCAGCAGCTTAGGACTGGGGGGCTACACCTTC | CASSLGLGGYTF | - | TRBJ1-2 | TRBV5-4 | -
TGTGCCCAGAGGGTTGGGGGCACAGATACGCAGTATTTT | CAQRVGGTDTQYF | - | TRBJ2-3 | TRBV2 | -
TGCGCCAGCAGCCAAGATAATCAGGGCGAGCAGTACTTC | CASSQDNQGEQYF | - | TRBJ2-7 | TRBV4-1 | -
TGTGCCAGCAGCTTGCCTACGAGGCTAGCGGGGAAGGAGCAGTTCTTC | CASSLPTRLAGKEQFF | - | TRBJ2-1 | TRBV5-4 | TRBD2
TGTGCCAGCAACCGACAGGGTAACACTGAAGCTTTCTTT | CASNRQGNTEAFF | - | TRBJ1-1 | TRBV6-5 | TRBD1
TGTGCCAGCAGTTTCAGCGGGGGGGCCCTCAGCCAGGTTTACGAGCAGTACTTC | CASSFSGGALSQVYEQYF | - | TRBJ2-7 | TRBV7-2 | TRBD2
TGTGCCAGCAGCTTGGGACTAGCGGGATTCAACACCGGGGAGCTGTTTTTT | CASSLGLAGFNTGELFF | - | TRBJ2-2 | TRBV5-4 | TRBD2
TGTGCCAGCAGTTTGCATCGGGTGAAGGGGGGGATTGCAACTAATGAAAAACTGTTTTTT | CASSLHRVKGGIATNEKLFF | once | TRBJ1-4 | TRBV27 | -